The 28 T cell receptor beta chains listed next were all sequenced from one sample in a study of CD8 T cells in Susac syndrome. Reverse transcription of 0.5 to 1 ug RNA was performed with random hexamers. TCRdb reanalysed the immunoSEQ multiplex PCR reads using MiXCR and keeps one entry per CDR3 protein. Of 330,000 or so distinct CDR3 sequences in the sample, roughly 85% were seen once. The material sequenced was CD8+ T cells from PBMCs. These receptors all come from a human donor with multiple sclerosis.

The CDR3 coding sequence is TGTGCCAGTAGTATAGGAGACGGTGTGAGAACCCCGCATGAAGCTTTCTTT. It translates to CASSIGDGVRTPHEAFF. This chain connects TRBV19 to TRBJ1-1; D uncertain. This CDR3 spans 17 amino acids. Germline V gene data show CDR1 as LNHDA and CDR2 as SQIVND (reference sequence). Trimming stripped 1 base from V and 7 bases from J, with 22 bases between.

CDR3 nucleotide sequence: TGTGCCTGGAGTGAGAATCCCTTTAGCGGGAGGGTCTACAATGAGCAGTTCTTC. The encoded protein is CAWSENPFSGRVYNEQFF. The J gene is TRBJ2-1, the V gene TRBV30; 11 bases are a match to TRBD2. V lost 1 base and J lost 3; bases outside the gene matches: 11. Germline V CDR1 and CDR2: GTSNPN, SVGIG (reference sequence). The CDR3 loop spans 18 amino acids.

This chain connects TRBV6-4 to TRBJ2-1, with D perhaps matching TRBD1 (6 bases). This CDR3 is built from 13 residues. Germline V gives CDR1 MRHNA, CDR2 SNTAGT. V lost 1 base, J lost 7 bases, and 8 bases lay in between. The CDR3 DNA follows: TGTGCCAGCAGTGACTTTGGACAGAATGAGCAGTTCTTC. It yields the protein CASSDFGQNEQFF.

The chain recombines TRBV20-1 with TRBJ2-3, with TRBD2 identical over 10 bases. This CDR3 comprises 15 residues. V gave up 8 bases and J gave up 0 bases; unmatched junction bases: 8. From germline, CDR1 is DFQATT and CDR2 SNEGSKA (reference sequence). The CDR3 DNA sequence: TGCAGTACTTACGGACTAGCGGATAGCACAGATACGCAGTATTTT. Translation gives CSTYGLADSTDTQYF.

This chain uses TRBV7-2 with TRBJ2-7; perhaps D is TRBD1 or TRBD2 (5 bases each). V lost 1 base to trimming and J lost 0 bases, with 10 bases between them. The CDR3 spans 15 residues. Germline CDR1 reads SGHTA; CDR2 reads FQGNSA. The DNA of the CDR3 is TGTGCCAGCAGCTTAGGAGGGGCGAGCTCCTACGAGCAGTACTTC. It translates to CASSLGGASSYEQYF.

The chain uses TRBV29-1 and TRBJ2-1; TRBD2 matches 11 bases. The CDR3 length is 15 residues. The junction had 10 bases not matched to a gene; V was cut back by 6 bases and J by 6 bases. CDR1 SQVTM and CDR2 ANQGSEA come from the germline V gene. CDR3 DNA: TGCAGCGTCGTTCCCGGGACTAGCGGAGTCAATGAGCAGTTCTTC. It is translated as CSVVPGTSGVNEQFF.

The chain recombines TRBV28 with TRBJ2-2, with 7 bases fitting TRBD1. The CDR3 extends over 14 amino acids. The V gene end was trimmed by 7 bases and the J gene end by 7 bases; junction bases not matched to a gene: 9. Looked up from germline, CDR1 is MDHEN and CDR2 is SYDVKM. The DNA for the CDR3 is TGTGCCAGCATCCTAACAGGGGACAGCGGGGAGCTGTTTTTT. Amino acids: CASILTGDSGELFF.

The V call is TRBV14, the J call TRBJ2-3, with a weak D call TRBD2 (5 bases). The CDR3 runs 15 residues. Germline V gene lookup returns CDR1 SGHDN and CDR2 FVKESK. V was shortened by 0 bases and J by 5 bases, with 12 bases between the two germline ends. CDR3 nucleotide sequence: TGTGCCAGCAGCCAAGATAACGGGGAGCAAGATACGCAGTATTTT. Protein: CASSQDNGEQDTQYF.

The genes are TRBV7-9 and TRBJ1-2; D is possibly TRBD1 (5 bases). Trimming left V 3 bases short and J 4 bases short, with 18 bases between. The CDR3 contains 16 residues. Looked up from germline, CDR1 is SEHNR and CDR2 is FQNEAQ (reference sequence). The CDR3 DNA is TGTGCCAGCAGCTTTTCAGCCGTGTCAGACAGCTATGGCTACACCTTC. As protein: CASSFSAVSDSYGYTF.

The V gene is TRBV28, the J gene TRBJ2-5, with D possibly being TRBD1 or TRBD2 (5 bases each). V was pared by 2 bases and J by 7 bases, with 14 bases between. Per germline, CDR1 MDHEN and CDR2 SYDVKM. This CDR3 has 14 amino acids. The CDR3 protein is CASSLSSRERTQYF. In DNA form, the CDR3 reads TGTGCCAGCAGTTTAAGTAGCAGGGAGAGGACCCAGTACTTC.

The chain couples TRBV3-1 to TRBJ2-1; D is perhaps TRBD1 (6 bases). The CDR3 length is 16 residues. Trimming shortened V by 3 bases and J by 14 bases, and 26 bases separated the two germline ends. The germline V gene has CDR1 LGHDT and CDR2 YNNKEL (reference sequence). The CDR3 DNA reads as TGTGCCAGCAGCCAGAACCCCGTCCGGGGCTCCGCAGGGGAGTTCTTC. This sequence encodes CASSQNPVRGSAGEFF.

This chain joins TRBV27 and TRBJ2-2; D remains unclear. This CDR3 is built from 16 residues. The V end lost 3 bases, the J end lost 0 bases, and 11 bases lay between the germline ends. Germline V gene lookup returns CDR1 MNHEY and CDR2 SMNVEV (reference sequence). CDR3 amino acids: CASSFIGFANTGELFF. In DNA, the CDR3 is TGTGCCAGCAGTTTTATAGGGTTCGCGAACACCGGGGAGCTGTTTTTT.

J is TRBJ2-1 and V is TRBV28, with 9 nucleotides matching TRBD2. J gave up 7 bases and V 3 bases, and 10 bases lay outside the gene matches. This CDR3 region has 16 residues. Germline CDR1 and CDR2: MDHEN and SYDVKM. Written as DNA, the CDR3 is TGTGCCAGCAGTTTGGGCCTAGCGGGGCCGGGGAATGAGCAGTTCTTC. Protein sequence: CASSLGLAGPGNEQFF. Variable domain in full (rest from reference TRBV28 and TRBJ2-1): DVKVTQSSRYLVKRTGEKVFLECVQDMDHENMFWYRQDPGLGLRLIYFSYDVKMKEKGDIPEGYSVSREKKERFSLILESASTNQTSMYLCASSLGLAGPGNEQFFGPGTRLTVL.

The V gene is TRBV4-3, the J gene TRBJ2-1; TRBD2 matches 14 bases. Germline assignment: CDR1 LGHNA and CDR2 YSLEER. Trimming removed 1 base from V and 8 bases from J; junction bases left unmatched: 7. The CDR3 covers 17 residues. The DNA for the CDR3 is TGCGCCAGCAGCCAAGCGCCGGGACTAGCGGGAGAGGATGAGCAGTTCTTC. This sequence encodes CASSQAPGLAGEDEQFF.

V is TRBV30 and J is TRBJ1-2; D is perhaps TRBD1 (5 bases). The CDR3 totals 13 residues. V was shortened by 0 bases and J by 4 bases, with 9 bases between the two germline ends. Germline values: CDR1 GTSNPN, CDR2 SVGIG (reference sequence). CDR3 region: CAWSVAGTYGYTF. CDR3 nucleotide sequence: TGTGCCTGGAGTGTTGCAGGGACCTATGGCTACACCTTC.

The gene calls are TRBV28 and TRBJ2-7; TRBD2 matches 13 bases. Germline loops: CDR1 MDHEN, CDR2 SYDVKM. The CDR3 loop spans 15 amino acids. V lost 4 bases and J lost 5; bases outside the gene matches: 5. CDR3 sequence reads: CASSSLAGGPDEQYF. The DNA for the CDR3 is TGTGCCAGCAGTTCACTAGCGGGAGGGCCTGACGAGCAGTACTTC.

J is TRBJ2-5 and V is TRBV27, with D tentatively TRBD2 (6 bases). Between the trimmed V and J ends, which lost 7 bases and 3 bases, there was a span of 18 bases. Germline V gene lookup returns CDR1 MNHEY and CDR2 SMNVEV (reference sequence). This CDR3 is built from 15 residues. CDR3 in amino acids: CASTGLAMEKETQYF. The CDR3 DNA sequence: TGTGCCAGCACGGGGCTAGCGATGGAAAAAGAGACCCAGTACTTC.

This clonotype was seen only a few times. The genes are TRBV13 and TRBJ2-7; 7 bases match TRBD1. The V segment lost 4 bases and the J segment 2 bases; nucleotides outside the gene matches: 2. CDR1 PRHDT and CDR2 FYEKMQ come from the germline V gene (reference sequence). The CDR3 has 13 residues. The CDR3 reads CASSSGQTYEQYF. CDR3 DNA: TGTGCCAGCAGCTCGGGACAGACCTACGAGCAGTACTTC.

The V call is TRBV11-2, the J call TRBJ1-1, with no clear D. V was trimmed by 6 bases and J by 0 bases, leaving 11 bases between them. The CDR3 has 14 residues. Germline CDR1 reads SGHAT; CDR2 reads FQNNGV. CDR3 coding DNA: TGTGCCAGCAGGCCGAGTGCCATGAACACTGAAGCTTTCTTT. Amino acid sequence: CASRPSAMNTEAFF.

This clonotype was picked up a small number of times. The CDR3 sequence: CASSQEEGAYEQYF. The CDR3 bases are TGTGCCAGCAGCCAAGAGGAGGGGGCCTACGAGCAGTACTTC. The rearrangement joins TRBV3-1 to TRBJ2-7; D tentatively fits TRBD1 or TRBD2 (6 bases each). The germline CDR1 and CDR2 sequences are LGHDT and YNNKEL (reference sequence). CDR3 length: 14 residues. Deletions cut 0 bases from V and 2 bases from J, with 8 bases between.

The chain carries TRBV7-2 and TRBJ2-7; D gene ambiguous. Germline values: CDR1 SGHTA, CDR2 FQGNSA. V lost 1 base and J 1 base, leaving 5 bases between the germline ends. This CDR3 is 13 amino acids long. This chain's CDR3 is CASSLDPSYEQYF. The CDR3 DNA sequence: TGTGCCAGCAGCTTAGACCCTTCCTACGAGCAGTACTTC.

The V and J genes are TRBV3-1 and TRBJ2-7; TRBD2 agrees at 14 bases. The length of the CDR3 is 16 residues. CDR1 is LGHDT and CDR2 is YNNKEL in the germline V gene (reference sequence). The J segment lost 5 bases and the V segment lost 4 bases, leaving 7 bases of the junction unmatched. The CDR3 nucleotides are TGTGCCAGCAGCCTCAAGGGACTAGCGGGAGTTAACGAGCAGTACTTC. This encodes CASSLKGLAGVNEQYF.

The chain employs TRBV10-2 and TRBJ2-3; no clear D gene. V lost 3 bases and J lost 9, with 10 bases in between. The CDR3 covers 12 residues. Germline V gene lookup returns CDR1 WSHSY and CDR2 SAAADI. Here the CDR3 DNA reads TGCGCCAGCAGTGAAGGGCAGCCGACGCAGTATTTT. Residues: CASSEGQPTQYF.

This chain connects TRBV6-6 to TRBJ2-1, with 9 nucleotides matching TRBD1. This CDR3 has 14 amino acids. The junction had 3 bases not matched to a gene; V was cut back by 1 base and J by 8 bases. CDR1 is MNHNY, CDR2 SVGAGI, per germline (reference sequence). The CDR3 sequence: CASSYWTGDDEQFF. The CDR3 DNA reads TGTGCCAGCAGTTACTGGACAGGGGACGATGAGCAGTTCTTC.

J is TRBJ2-1 and V is TRBV4-3; unclear D gene. V was clipped by 0 bases and J by 0 bases, with 18 bases between them. The CDR3 contains 19 residues. The germline V gene has CDR1 LGHNA and CDR2 YSLEER. The CDR3 is CASSQEPQSYKSSYNEQFF. The CDR3 nucleotides read TGCGCCAGCAGCCAAGAACCCCAATCCTACAAAAGCTCCTACAATGAGCAGTTCTTC.

The gene calls are TRBV4-3 and TRBJ2-7; 8 bases fit TRBD1. Germline CDR1 is LGHNA and CDR2 is YSLEER. The V gene end was trimmed by 3 bases and the J gene end by 7 bases; junction bases not matched to a gene: 11. CDR3 size: 15 residues. The CDR3 protein is CASSQERTGINEQYF. In nucleotides, the CDR3 is TGCGCCAGCAGCCAGGAACGGACAGGGATTAATGAGCAGTACTTC.

V gene TRBV12-3 or TRBV12-4 combines with J gene TRBJ1-2; D is perhaps TRBD1 (6 bases). The CDR3 is 16 residues long. V lost 5 bases and J 2 bases, leaving 18 bases between the germline ends. The CDR3 loop reads CASSPYDRSLNYGYTF. The CDR3 nucleotides read TGTGCCAGCAGTCCATACGACAGGAGCTTGAACTATGGCTACACCTTC.

The J gene is TRBJ1-2, the V gene TRBV19; D uncertain. This CDR3 is 12 amino acids long. The V end lost 3 bases, the J end lost 8 bases, and 10 bases lay between the germline ends. Germline V CDR1 and CDR2: LNHDA, SQIVND (reference sequence). CDR3 sequence reads: CASSIGGRGYTF. The CDR3, as DNA: TGTGCCAGTAGTATCGGCGGGAGAGGCTACACCTTC.